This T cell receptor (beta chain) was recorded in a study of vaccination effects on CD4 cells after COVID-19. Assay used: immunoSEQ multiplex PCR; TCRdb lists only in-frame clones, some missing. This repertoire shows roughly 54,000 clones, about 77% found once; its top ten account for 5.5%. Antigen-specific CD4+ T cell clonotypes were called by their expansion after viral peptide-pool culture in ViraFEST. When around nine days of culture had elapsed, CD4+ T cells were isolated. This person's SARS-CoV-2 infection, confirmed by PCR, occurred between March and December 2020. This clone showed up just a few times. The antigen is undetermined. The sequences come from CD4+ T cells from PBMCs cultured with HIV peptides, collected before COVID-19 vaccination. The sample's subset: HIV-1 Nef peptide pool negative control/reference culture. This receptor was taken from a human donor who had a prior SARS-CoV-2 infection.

As DNA, the CDR3 is TGTGCCAGCAGCCCGGACGGATGGAATGAAAAACTGTTTTTT. Encoded protein: CASSPDGWNEKLFF. The J gene is TRBJ1-4, the V gene TRBV6-5; the D is unclear. This CDR3 has 14 residues. With 6 bases removed from V and 5 bases from J, the gap between germline ends came to 13 bases. CDR1 MNHEY and CDR2 SVGAGI come from the germline V gene.